The sequence of this TCR beta chain was determined in a study of neurological immune-mediated disorders. General study points: One related-CDR3 cluster, which may be a signature, held the repertoires of 18 of 34 multiple sclerosis patients after phylogenetic grouping. CDR3 amino acid sequences found in expanded clones were never shared across subjects, suggesting private repertoires in all groups.

In this sample, this clonotype turned up many times. As yet, its antigen is unknown. The unsorted libraries were produced from 2 million PBMCs held at -80 C. V dropped 4 bases and J dropped 8 bases, with 14 bases sitting between them. There are 13 residues in the CDR3. Germline V gene lookup returns CDR1 SGHVS and CDR2 FNYEAQ. MiXCR was run by TCRdb on the 5' RACE reads, yielding one entry per CDR3 protein. The sample lists about 46,000 distinct CDR3 sequences; about 2% were seen once. Material: PBMCs. The receptor was isolated from a woman between 40 and 50 years old with multiple sclerosis. V usage is TRBV7-6 and J usage is TRBJ1-2, with D possibly being TRBD1 (5 bases). CDR3 loop: CASSSGLERGYTF. The CDR3 DNA follows: TGTGCCAGCAGCTCGGGACTGGAGAGGGGCTACACCTTC.